This TCR beta chain was obtained from a study of blood T cells in healthy people across ages. With regard to this clonotype: Germline is not matched at one junction end, which may reflect a read error.

Donors ranged from roughly 6 to 95 years old and were healthy Caucasians in Russia. A J-beta primer mix and a sample-barcoded 5' primer were used in a second PCR of about 7 to 12 cycles. Template switching added a 12-random-nucleotide identifier to every cDNA molecule. A single record per CDR3 protein comes from TCRdb applying MiXCR to the 5' RACE reads. The sample contains 600,000 or so distinct CDR3 sequences, around 21% of which appear only once. Material: blood. The sequence was obtained from a man aged 65 to 85 in good health.

CDR3 in DNA: TGTGCCAGCGGCTTAGAGGGACAGGGAGAAGAGACCCAGTACTTC. The encoded protein is CASGLEGQGEETQYF. The chain uses TRBV7-9 and TRBJ2-5; the match to TRBD1 covers 9 bases. The CDR3 is 15 residues long. Germline values: CDR1 SEHNR, CDR2 FQNEAQ (reference sequence).